The rows below give T cell receptor beta chains drawn from one sample of a study of T cells in localized non-small cell lung cancer. Profiling relied on immunoSEQ multiplex PCR, and the TCRdb table lists in-frame clones only, not all of them. The table records roughly 35,000 clones, approximately 88% of them present only once. Sequences were derived from peripheral blood, sampled before any cancer treatment. Every receptor here comes from a woman aged 35 to 70 with stage I lung adenocarcinoma. Each CDR3 is given with its conserved first and last residue. D genes are given only for firm matches. A clone size is listed for some rows: how often the clone was seen (once, few, many), or a class if it is expanded.

>TRBD1|NA|TRBV5-1|TRBJ2-1
CASTGGQGAFDEQFF
TGCGCCAGCACCGGGGGACAGGGGGCGTTCGATGAGCAGTTCTTC
>NA|NA|TRBV7-9|TRBJ1-1
CASGRGTEAFF
TGTGCCAGCGGAAGGGGCACTGAAGCTTTCTTT
>NA|NA|TRBV28|TRBJ1-4
CASSLLARSNEKLFF
TGTGCCAGCAGTTTATTGGCCCGGAGTAATGAAAAACTGTTTTTT
>TRBD2|NA|TRBV2|TRBJ2-2
CASSLSAGGNTGELFF
TGTGCCAGCAGTCTCTCAGCGGGAGGGAACACCGGGGAGCTGTTTTTT
>TRBD1|NA|TRBV6-1|TRBJ1-2
CASEDIGGRGSGYTF
TGTGCCAGCGAGGATATAGGGGGCAGGGGAAGCGGCTACACCTTC
>NA|NA|TRBV4-1|TRBJ1-1
CASSQAGGRGKGTEAFF
TGCGCCAGCAGCCAAGCGGGAGGAAGGGGAAAGGGCACTGAAGCTTTCTTT
>NA|NA|TRBV27|TRBJ2-1
CASSGVGNEQFF
TGTGCCAGCAGCGGAGTTGGCAATGAGCAGTTCTTC
>TRBD1|NA|TRBV7-3|TRBJ1-5
CASSSGQGTIEGQPQHF
TGTGCCAGCAGCTCGGGACAGGGGACGATTGAGGGTCAGCCCCAGCATTTT
>TRBD2|NA|TRBV5-1|TRBJ2-2
CASSEPPAGGPIGELFF
TGCGCCAGCAGCGAGCCTCCCGCGGGAGGGCCGATCGGGGAGCTGTTTTTT
>NA|NA|TRBV7-8|TRBJ2-1
CASGGRRAFNNEQFF
TGTGCCAGCGGGGGGAGGAGGGCCTTTAACAATGAGCAGTTCTTC
>NA|NA|TRBV15|TRBJ1-5
CATSIMSGANQPQHF
TGTGCCACCAGCATCATGTCGGGGGCCAATCAGCCCCAGCATTTT
>NA|few|TRBV7-2|TRBJ2-5
CASSSGVLGETQYF
TGTGCCAGCAGCTCGGGAGTCCTGGGAGAGACCCAGTACTTC
>NA|NA|TRBV27|TRBJ2-3
CASSSQGLIRTDTQYF
TGTGCCAGCAGTTCCCAGGGGCTCATCCGCACAGATACGCAGTATTTT
>TRBD1|few|TRBV19|TRBJ1-2
CASSTAGQIYYYGYTF
TGTGCCAGTAGTACGGCGGGACAGATATACTATTATGGCTACACCTTC
>NA|NA|TRBV28|TRBJ2-3
CASSFRTPDTQYF
TGTGCCAGCAGTTTTCGGACGCCGGATACGCAGTATTTT
>NA|once|TRBV9|TRBJ1-1
CASSDPPGRGRTEAFF
TGTGCCAGCAGCGACCCCCCGGGGCGGGGGAGGACTGAAGCTTTCTTT
>NA|once|TRBV28|TRBJ2-4
CASSTPSAPAKNIQYF
TGTGCCAGCAGTACCCCAAGTGCCCCAGCCAAAAACATTCAGTACTTC
>NA|NA|TRBV28|TRBJ1-5
CASSLNVRVFQPQHF
TGTGCCAGCAGTTTAAATGTTAGGGTATTCCAGCCCCAGCATTTT
>NA|NA|TRBV19|TRBJ1-2
CASSISREGTYTF
TGTGCCAGTAGTATCAGCAGGGAAGGTACCTACACCTTC
>NA|NA|TRBV5-1|TRBJ1-1
CASSLDPNTEAFF
TGCGCCAGCAGCTTGGACCCTAACACTGAAGCTTTCTTT
>TRBD2|NA|TRBV28|TRBJ2-7
CASSLGLAGDYEQYF
TGTGCCAGCAGTTTAGGACTAGCGGGAGACTACGAGCAGTACTTC
>NA|NA|TRBV19|TRBJ2-3
CASSTEVTDTQYF
TGTGCCAGTAGTACTGAGGTCACAGATACGCAGTATTTT
>TRBD2|NA|TRBV30|TRBJ2-7
CAWSVGGTSGTYEQYF
TGTGCCTGGAGTGTGGGCGGGACTAGCGGGACATACGAGCAGTACTTC
>TRBD2|NA|TRBV7-2|TRBJ2-5
CASSLVSGRRGETQYF
TGTGCCAGCAGCTTAGTAAGCGGGAGGCGAGGGGAGACCCAGTACTTC
>TRBD2|NA|TRBV4-1|TRBJ2-1
CASSQVFGLATYNEQFF
TGCGCCAGCAGCCAAGTCTTCGGACTAGCGACCTACAATGAGCAGTTCTTC
>TRBD1|NA|TRBV7-9|TRBJ2-7
CATGTGSELYEQYF
TGTGCCACCGGGACAGGGAGTGAACTCTACGAGCAGTACTTC
>TRBD2|NA|TRBV10-1|TRBJ2-1
CASGRAFNEQFF
TGCGCCAGCGGGAGGGCCTTTAATGAGCAGTTCTTC
>TRBD1|NA|TRBV30|TRBJ2-1
CAWRGTGGLLNEQFF
TGTGCCTGGAGAGGGACAGGGGGCTTATTGAATGAGCAGTTCTTC
>TRBD2|NA|TRBV7-8|TRBJ2-5
CASSLRERGTQYF
TGTGCCAGCAGCTTGAGGGAGCGGGGGACCCAGTACTTC
>NA|NA|TRBV30|TRBJ1-1
CAWSVLGDVPEAFF
TGTGCCTGGAGTGTACTAGGGGATGTTCCTGAAGCTTTCTTT
>NA|NA|TRBV2|TRBJ1-1
CATLWRGNTEAFF
TGTGCCACCTTATGGCGAGGGAACACTGAAGCTTTCTTT
>TRBD2|NA|TRBV19|TRBJ2-1
CASSMGASGRARIQFF
TGTGCCAGTAGTATGGGGGCTAGCGGGAGGGCCAGGATACAGTTCTTC